The 21 T cell receptor beta chains reported below all come from one sample, sequenced in a study of cytomegalovirus exposure and HLA in healthy donors. The study ran its PCR with 60 Vbeta and 13 Jbeta primers. Produced via immunoSEQ multiplex PCR; TCRdb's table is partial and in-frame only. In the table there are 130,000 to 150,000 clones, approximately 80% of which are singletons. Sequencing was done on a sample of PBMCs. The receptors stem from a male donor in good health and CMV-seronegative.

The V call is TRBV5-1, the J call TRBJ2-1, with unresolved D. The germline CDR1 and CDR2 sequences are SGHRS and YFSETQ. This CDR3 comprises 15 residues. Trimming pared 0 bases from V and 0 bases from J, leaving 7 bases between. Here the CDR3 reads CASSLGGSSYNEQFF. For the CDR3, the DNA is TGCGCCAGCAGCTTGGGCGGTAGCTCCTACAATGAGCAGTTCTTC.

J is TRBJ2-1 and V is TRBV28, with 7 bases that match TRBD1. Looked up from germline, CDR1 is MDHEN and CDR2 is SYDVKM. The CDR3 runs 13 residues. Trimming cost V 10 bases and J 4 bases; bases outside gene matches: 7. CDR3 loop: CAIPGTAYNEQFF. CDR3 DNA sequence: TGTGCCATACCCGGGACAGCTTACAATGAGCAGTTCTTC.

This chain joins TRBV5-4 and TRBJ2-5; 7 positions match TRBD1. Per the germline V gene, CDR1 is SGHNT and CDR2 is YYREEE (reference sequence). Trimming cost V 3 bases and J 2 bases; bases outside gene matches: 7. This CDR3 contains 15 residues. This CDR3 is CASSSPTGSQETQYF. The CDR3 coding sequence is TGTGCCAGCAGCTCTCCGACAGGGTCTCAAGAGACCCAGTACTTC.

V usage is TRBV5-4 and J usage is TRBJ2-2; 12 bases fit TRBD2. Germline V gene sequence: CDR1 SGHNT, CDR2 YYREEE (reference sequence). V shed 4 bases and J 1 base; nucleotides not matched to a gene: 5. The CDR3 covers 17 residues. CDR3 protein: CASSPGLAGLNTGELFF. CDR3 sequence (DNA): TGTGCCAGCAGCCCTGGACTAGCGGGGTTGAACACCGGGGAGCTGTTTTTT.

The rearrangement joins TRBV19 to TRBJ1-5; tentative D call: TRBD1 (6 bases). Looked up from germline, CDR1 is LNHDA and CDR2 is SQIVND (reference sequence). The CDR3 spans 14 residues. Between the trimmed V and J ends, which lost 3 bases and 7 bases, there was a span of 13 bases. CDR3 amino acids: CASSMGQGWQPQHF. The DNA for the CDR3 is TGTGCCAGTAGTATGGGCCAGGGGTGGCAGCCCCAGCATTTT. The full variable domain, rest sourced from reference TRBV19 and TRBJ1-5, is DGGITQSPKYLFRKEGQNVTLSCEQNLNHDAMYWYRQDPGQGLRLIYYSQIVNDFQKGDIAEGYSVSREKKESFPLTVTSAQKNPTAFYLCASSMGQGWQPQHFGDGTRLSIL.

The gene calls are TRBV28 and TRBJ2-7, with 9 positions matching TRBD1. Germline loops: CDR1 MDHEN, CDR2 SYDVKM. The V and J ends lost 10 bases and 7 bases, in that order; junction bases with no gene match: 5. The CDR3 has 11 amino acids. The DNA of the CDR3 is TGTGCCACCCAGGACAGGGGAGAGCAGTACTTC. Protein: CATQDRGEQYF.

The chain employs TRBV19 and TRBJ2-1; D uncertain. The V and J ends lost 4 bases and 10 bases respectively, with 14 bases between them. Per germline, CDR1 LNHDA and CDR2 SQIVND (reference sequence). CDR3 size: 13 residues. The CDR3 here is CASSTRPYKEQFF. In DNA, the CDR3 is TGTGCCAGTAGTACGCGGCCCTATAAAGAGCAGTTCTTC.

The chain has TRBV6-1 and TRBJ2-2; D perhaps matches TRBD2 (6 bases). Germline V lookup: CDR1 MNHNS, CDR2 SASEGT. V lost 11 bases, J lost 6 bases, and 22 bases lay in between. This CDR3 is built from 15 residues. The DNA of the CDR3 is TGTGCCGGGACCTTCTCGGGGGTAAAGTCCGGGGAGCTGTTTTTT. Amino acid sequence: CAGTFSGVKSGELFF.

The chain employs TRBV29-1 and TRBJ2-5, with 10 bases identical to TRBD1. TRBJ2-7 explains the end of the DNA better; the J call may be wrong. Germline V gives CDR1 SQVTM, CDR2 ANQGSEA. The CDR3 is 14 residues long. The DNA for the CDR3 is TGCAGCGTTGTAGGAGGGACAGGGGCCGACGAGCAGTACTTC. Translated, it gives CSVVGGTGADEQYF.

The chain has TRBV28 and TRBJ1-5, with TRBD1 identical over 7 bases. Trimming removed 7 bases from V and 6 bases from J; junction bases left unmatched: 12. The CDR3 contains 15 residues. Germline-derived CDR1 and CDR2 are MDHEN and SYDVKM. This CDR3 is CASTRQGLSFQPQHF. The CDR3 DNA follows: TGTGCCAGCACTCGACAGGGCCTCAGTTTTCAGCCCCAGCATTTT.

This chain connects TRBV7-9 to TRBJ2-7; D is undetermined. The germline V and J ends were trimmed by 5 bases and 0 bases, with 11 bases remaining between them. Germline CDR1 reads SEHNR; CDR2 reads FQNEAQ (reference sequence). This CDR3 has 14 residues. CDR3 amino acids: CASSGSESSYEQYF. The CDR3, as DNA: TGTGCCAGCAGCGGATCGGAGAGCTCCTACGAGCAGTACTTC.

The V and J genes are TRBV27 and TRBJ2-5; TRBD1 matches at 7 bases. Germline V gene lookup returns CDR1 MNHEY and CDR2 SMNVEV (reference sequence). V shed 6 bases and J 2 bases; nucleotides not matched to a gene: 9. This CDR3 region has 15 residues. The CDR3: CASRLRTGGQETQYF. DNA for the CDR3: TGTGCCAGCAGACTTCGGACAGGTGGGCAAGAGACCCAGTACTTC.

The J gene is TRBJ1-4, the V gene TRBV7-2; no firm D call. The V and J ends lost 1 base and 7 bases respectively, with 10 bases between them. The CDR3 is 14 amino acids. In germline, CDR1 is SGHTA, CDR2 FQGNSA. CDR3 residues: CASSLGAYGEKLFF. The CDR3 DNA reads TGTGCCAGCAGCTTAGGGGCCTACGGTGAAAAACTGTTTTTT.

This chain uses TRBV9 with TRBJ1-2; D perhaps matches TRBD1 (6 bases). The CDR3 length is 14 residues. CDR1 is SGDLS and CDR2 is YYNGEE in the germline V gene. V was trimmed by 2 bases and J by 4 bases, leaving 12 bases between them. The CDR3 nucleotides read TGTGCCAGCAGCGTTACAGGGTCAGCCTATGGCTACACCTTC. Residues: CASSVTGSAYGYTF.

This clone was observed a handful of times. The V gene is TRBV13, the J gene TRBJ2-2; 13 nucleotides match TRBD2. The CDR3 spans 16 residues. Germline V CDR1 and CDR2: PRHDT, FYEKMQ (reference sequence). The V gene end was trimmed by 5 bases and the J gene end by 6 bases; junction bases not matched to a gene: 6. This CDR3 reads CASSGRLAGGSGELFF. CDR3 in DNA: TGTGCCAGCAGCGGTCGACTAGCGGGGGGCTCCGGGGAGCTGTTTTTT.

The J gene is TRBJ1-1, the V gene TRBV11-2, with 7 bases matching TRBD1. The J segment lost 10 bases and the V segment lost 5 bases, leaving 13 bases of the junction unmatched. CDR3 length equals 14 residues. Germline CDR1 and CDR2: SGHAT and FQNNGV. CDR3 region: CASSPQWTGDAAFF. DNA for the CDR3: TGTGCCAGCAGCCCTCAATGGACAGGAGACGCAGCTTTCTTT. Together with reference TRBV11-2 and TRBJ1-1, the CDR3 gives the full variable domain: EAGVAQSPRYKIIEKRQSVAFWCNPISGHATLYWYQQILGQGPKLLIQFQNNGVVDDSQLPKDRFSAERLKGVDSTLKIQPAKLEDSAVYLCASSPQWTGDAAFFGQGTRLTVV.

This clone appeared a few times. This chain connects TRBV27 to TRBJ2-7; TRBD1 agrees at 8 bases. The CDR3 is 16 amino acids. Trimming at V came to 5 bases and at J to 2 bases, leaving 11 bases not matched to a gene. Germline-derived CDR1 and CDR2 are MNHEY and SMNVEV (reference sequence). CDR3 DNA sequence: TGTGCCAGCAGTACCACCAGGGGGACAGGAACCTACGAGCAGTACTTC. This encodes CASSTTRGTGTYEQYF.

A single count supports this clone. The V and J genes are TRBV10-3 and TRBJ2-5, with 12 bases matching TRBD2. Per the germline V gene, CDR1 is ENHRY and CDR2 is SYGVKD. This CDR3 has 15 amino acids. V was clipped by 8 bases and J by 2 bases; unmatched bases: 6. This CDR3 reads CAIGASGGGQETQYF. For the CDR3, the DNA is TGTGCCATCGGCGCTAGCGGGGGGGGGCAAGAGACCCAGTACTTC.

The rearrangement joins TRBV15 to TRBJ1-1, with a possible D match to TRBD1 (6 bases). Trimming left V 3 bases short and J 1 base short, with 6 bases between. This CDR3 is built from 13 residues. Germline V CDR1 and CDR2: LNHNV, YYDKDF (reference sequence). The CDR3 protein is CATSRTGNTEAFF. The CDR3 nucleotides are TGTGCCACCAGCAGGACAGGGAACACTGAAGCTTTCTTT.

This clone was seen a few times. V and J are TRBV5-5 and TRBJ1-2; TRBD1 agrees at 7 bases. The V gene end was trimmed by 2 bases and the J gene end by 0 bases; junction bases not matched to a gene: 4. This CDR3 comprises 15 residues. From germline, CDR1 is SGHKS and CDR2 YYEKEE (reference sequence). CDR3 loop: CASSLGTASNYGYTF. The CDR3 DNA follows: TGTGCCAGCAGCTTAGGGACAGCCTCTAACTATGGCTACACCTTC.

The rearrangement joins TRBV2 to TRBJ1-1, with 9 bases matching TRBD1. Trimming removed 10 bases from V and 3 bases from J; junction bases left unmatched: 6. The germline V gene has CDR1 SNHLY and CDR2 FYNNEI. This CDR3 region has 13 residues. The CDR3 bases are TGTGCCACCGCGGGACAGGGATACACTGAAGCTTTCTTT. Translating gives CATAGQGYTEAFF.